Each of the 12 T cell receptor beta chains below was sequenced from the same sample in a study of cytomegalovirus exposure and HLA in healthy donors. The PCR used 60 Vbeta and 13 Jbeta primers. Clones were sequenced by immunoSEQ multiplex PCR, and TCRdb holds only the in-frame ones, with some missing. The repertoire holds 150,000 or so clones, with approximately 88% as singletons. The sample taken for sequencing was PBMCs. Every receptor here comes from a boy aged 2 to 10 in good health and CMV-seronegative.

This clone was seen once. CDR3 sequence: CATSTPTGTDTQYF. CDR3 DNA: TGTGCCACCAGCACTCCGACAGGCACAGATACGCAGTATTTT. The chain links TRBV15 to TRBJ2-3; TRBD1 is a possible D gene (5 bases). Trimming stripped 4 bases from V and 1 base from J, with 9 bases between. This CDR3 contains 14 residues. Germline CDR1 LNHNV, CDR2 YYDKDF (reference sequence).

The chain recombines TRBV6-1 with TRBJ2-3; TRBD1 agrees at 8 bases. This CDR3 is 15 amino acids long. V trimming: 7 bases; J trimming: 2 bases; junction bases outside the gene matches: 8. Germline CDR1 and CDR2: MNHNS and SASEGT. The CDR3 DNA follows: TGTGCCAGCACGACAGGGGTACATCTCACAGATACGCAGTATTTT. Encoded protein: CASTTGVHLTDTQYF.

The V and J genes are TRBV18 and TRBJ2-7, with D possibly TRBD1 on 6 matching bases. V gave up 4 bases and J gave up 0 bases, with 16 bases separating them. The CDR3 sequence is 16 residues long. Germline assignment: CDR1 KGHSH and CDR2 LQKENI. CDR3: CASSLGRQVSSYEQYF. Here the CDR3 DNA reads TGTGCCAGCTCACTTGGACGACAGGTGAGCTCCTACGAGCAGTACTTC.

The V and J genes are TRBV28 and TRBJ2-5; D unresolved. Trimming stripped 6 bases from V and 0 bases from J, with 8 bases between. Germline V gene data show CDR1 as MDHEN and CDR2 as SYDVKM. This CDR3 is 13 amino acids long. The CDR3 is CASRPRYQETQYF. The CDR3 region has the DNA TGTGCCAGCAGACCCAGGTACCAAGAGACCCAGTACTTC.

The chain couples TRBV5-6 to TRBJ2-5; tentatively, D is TRBD1 (6 bases). Germline CDR1 and CDR2: SGHDT and YYEEEE. The CDR3 extends over 16 amino acids. V lost 0 bases and J 6 bases, leaving 18 bases between the germline ends. The CDR3 reads CASSLDSLQGRKTQYF. CDR3 DNA: TGTGCCAGCAGCTTGGATTCCCTTCAGGGGAGAAAGACCCAGTACTTC.

The chain joins TRBV5-4 to TRBJ2-3, with D possibly matching TRBD2 (5 bases). Trimming took off 4 bases at V and 4 bases at J, with 16 bases between the two ends. This CDR3 comprises 15 residues. The germline gives CDR1 SGHNT, CDR2 YYREEE (reference sequence). The CDR3 spells CASSQAAGASDTQYF. The CDR3, as DNA: TGTGCCAGCAGCCAAGCGGCGGGTGCCTCAGATACGCAGTATTTT.

The chain recombines TRBV2 with TRBJ2-1; no firm D call. Germline CDR1 and CDR2: SNHLY and FYNNEI. The CDR3 is 11 amino acids. V gave up 7 bases and J gave up 10 bases, with 11 bases separating them. In DNA form, the CDR3 reads TGTGCCAGCAAAGTACTGCGGGAGCAGTTCTTC. Translated: CASKVLREQFF.

This chain connects TRBV19 to TRBJ2-4; 9 nucleotides agree with TRBD2. This CDR3 contains 13 residues. Germline CDR1 reads LNHDA; CDR2 reads SQIVND (reference sequence). V was clipped by 6 bases and J by 7 bases; unmatched bases: 4. The chain's CDR3 is CASRSTSGNIQYF. The CDR3 DNA is TGTGCCAGTAGATCGACTAGCGGTAACATTCAGTACTTC.

This chain joins TRBV5-1 and TRBJ2-5; TRBD2 matches 7 bases. The CDR3 has 13 amino acids. Germline loops: CDR1 SGHRS, CDR2 YFSETQ. With V trimmed by 4 bases and J by 2 bases, 2 bases remained unmatched. The CDR3 region is CASSRTRQETQYF. The CDR3 nucleotides read TGCGCCAGCAGCCGGACTAGACAAGAGACCCAGTACTTC.

The chain is built from TRBV28 and TRBJ1-5; weak D call: TRBD1 (5 bases). This CDR3 comprises 15 residues. CDR1 MDHEN and CDR2 SYDVKM come from the germline V gene. Trimming took off 5 bases at V and 2 bases at J, with 13 bases between the two ends. The CDR3 DNA reads TGTGCCAGCAGTACTTGGACAAGGGGCAATCAGCCCCAGCATTTT. Residues: CASSTWTRGNQPQHF.

V is TRBV28 and J is TRBJ1-2, with D possibly matching TRBD1 (5 bases). The ends were cut back, 3 bases at V and 1 base at J, with 15 bases in the middle. The germline V gene has CDR1 MDHEN and CDR2 SYDVKM. The CDR3 is made up of 16 amino acids. The CDR3, as DNA: TGTGCCAGCAGTTTTCTTTCGCTAGGGGATAACTATGGCTACACCTTC. It specifies CASSFLSLGDNYGYTF.

The chain couples TRBV12-1 to TRBJ2-7; whether TRBD2, the table's D call, matches the DNA was not checked. TRBV12-1 represents a pseudogene. The CDR3 runs to 16 residues. This chain's CDR3 is CASSHKLAGVLHEQYF. The DNA for the CDR3 is TGTGCCAGCAGCCATAAATTAGCGGGAGTGCTCCACGAGCAGTACTTC.